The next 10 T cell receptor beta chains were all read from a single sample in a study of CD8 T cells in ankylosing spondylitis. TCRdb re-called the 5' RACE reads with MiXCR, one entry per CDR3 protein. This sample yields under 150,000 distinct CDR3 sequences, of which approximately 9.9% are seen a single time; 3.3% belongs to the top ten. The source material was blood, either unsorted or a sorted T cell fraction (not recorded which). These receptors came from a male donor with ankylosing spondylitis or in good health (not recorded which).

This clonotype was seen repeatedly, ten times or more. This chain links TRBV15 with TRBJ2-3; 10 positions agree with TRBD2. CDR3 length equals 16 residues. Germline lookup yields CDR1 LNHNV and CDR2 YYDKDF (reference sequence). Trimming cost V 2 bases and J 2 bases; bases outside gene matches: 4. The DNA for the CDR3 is TGTGCCACCAGCAGACCCGGACTAGCGGACACAGATACGCAGTATTTT. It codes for CATSRPGLADTDTQYF.

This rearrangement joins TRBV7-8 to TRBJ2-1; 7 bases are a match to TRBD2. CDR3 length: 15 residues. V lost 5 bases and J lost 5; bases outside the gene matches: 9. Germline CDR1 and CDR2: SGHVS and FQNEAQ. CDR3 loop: CASSPLARENNEQFF. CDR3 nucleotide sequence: TGTGCCAGCAGCCCACTAGCGCGAGAAAACAATGAGCAGTTCTTC.

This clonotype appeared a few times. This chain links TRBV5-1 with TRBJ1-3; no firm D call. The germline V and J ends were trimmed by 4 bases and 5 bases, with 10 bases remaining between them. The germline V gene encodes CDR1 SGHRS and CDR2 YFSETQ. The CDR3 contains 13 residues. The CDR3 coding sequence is TGCGCCAGCAGCGGTACCGGGAGAAACACCATATATTTT. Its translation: CASSGTGRNTIYF.

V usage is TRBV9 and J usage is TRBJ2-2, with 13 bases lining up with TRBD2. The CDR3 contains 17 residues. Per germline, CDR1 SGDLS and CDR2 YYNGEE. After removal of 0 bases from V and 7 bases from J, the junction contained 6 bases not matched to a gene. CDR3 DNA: TGTGCCAGCAGCGTAGGTGGACTAGCGGGAGTTATCGGGGAGCTGTTTTTT. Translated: CASSVGGLAGVIGELFF.

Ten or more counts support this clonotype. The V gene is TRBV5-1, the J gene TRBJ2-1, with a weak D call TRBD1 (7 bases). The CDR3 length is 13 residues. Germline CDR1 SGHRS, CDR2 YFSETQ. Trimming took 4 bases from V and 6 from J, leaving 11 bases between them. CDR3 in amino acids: CASSRQGGNEQFF. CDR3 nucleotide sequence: TGCGCCAGCAGCCGGCAGGGGGGCAATGAGCAGTTCTTC.

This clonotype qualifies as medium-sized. The CDR3 region has the DNA TGCAGTGCTAGTTTGACAGGGGAACCTCCCTACACCGGGGAGCTGTTTTTT. It is translated as CSASLTGEPPYTGELFF. The chain carries TRBV20-1 and TRBJ2-2, with 8 bases lining up with TRBD1. Per the germline V gene, CDR1 is DFQATT and CDR2 is SNEGSKA (reference sequence). This CDR3 contains 17 residues. J lost 3 bases, V lost 3 bases, and 12 bases had no gene match.

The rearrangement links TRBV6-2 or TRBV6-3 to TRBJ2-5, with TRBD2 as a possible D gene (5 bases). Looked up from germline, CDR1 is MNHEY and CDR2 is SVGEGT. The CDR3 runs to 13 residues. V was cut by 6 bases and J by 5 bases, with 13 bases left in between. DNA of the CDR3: TGTGCCAGCAGGGCAACTAGTATGGAGACCCAGTACTTC. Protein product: CASRATSMETQYF.

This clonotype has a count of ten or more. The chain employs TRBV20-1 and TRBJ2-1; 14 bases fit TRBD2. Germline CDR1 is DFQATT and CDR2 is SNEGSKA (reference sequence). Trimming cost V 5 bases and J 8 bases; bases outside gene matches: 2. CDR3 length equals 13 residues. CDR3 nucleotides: TGCAGTGCTCGACTAGCGGGAGGGTATGAGCAGTTCTTC. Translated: CSARLAGGYEQFF.

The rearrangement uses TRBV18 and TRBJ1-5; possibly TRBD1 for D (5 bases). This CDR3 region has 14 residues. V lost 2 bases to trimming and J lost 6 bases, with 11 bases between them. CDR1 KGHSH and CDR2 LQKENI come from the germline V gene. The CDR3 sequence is CASSPGGSSQPQHF. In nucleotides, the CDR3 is TGTGCCAGCTCACCAGGGGGGTCTAGTCAGCCCCAGCATTTT. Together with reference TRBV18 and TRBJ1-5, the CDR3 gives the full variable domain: NAGVMQNPRHLVRRRGQEARLRCSPMKGHSHVYWYRQLPEEGLKFMVYLQKENIIDESGMPKERFSAEFPKEGPSILRIQQVVRGDSAAYFCASSPGGSSQPQHFGDGTRLSIL.

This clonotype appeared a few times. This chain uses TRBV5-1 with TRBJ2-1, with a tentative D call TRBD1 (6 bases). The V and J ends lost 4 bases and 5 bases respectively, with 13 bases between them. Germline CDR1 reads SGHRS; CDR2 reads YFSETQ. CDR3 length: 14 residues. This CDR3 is CASSPGTSDNEQFF. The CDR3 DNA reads TGCGCCAGCAGCCCAGGGACATCCGACAATGAGCAGTTCTTC.